These 8 T cell receptor beta chains were sequenced from one sample in a study of CD8 T cells in ankylosing spondylitis. TCRdb ran MiXCR on the 5' RACE reads and lists one entry per CDR3 protein. The data contain some 130,000 distinct CDR3 sequences, approximately 8.4% of them singletons. Sequencing used synovial fluid, either unsorted or a sorted T cell fraction (not recorded which). The receptors were gathered from a male donor with ankylosing spondylitis.

Ten or more counts support this clonotype. V gene TRBV2 combines with J gene TRBJ1-1; 10 bases fit TRBD1. From germline, CDR1 is SNHLY and CDR2 FYNNEI. V was pared by 8 bases and J by 1 base, with 7 bases of the junction left unmatched. This CDR3 is built from 15 residues. The CDR3: CASDDGQGGNTEAFF. CDR3 sequence (DNA): TGTGCCAGCGACGATGGACAGGGGGGGAACACTGAAGCTTTCTTT.

Many counts were recorded for this clonotype. The chain employs TRBV28 and TRBJ1-1; tentatively, D is TRBD1 (5 bases). This CDR3 contains 15 residues. The ends were cut back, 5 bases at V and 0 bases at J, with 13 bases in the middle. In germline, CDR1 is MDHEN, CDR2 SYDVKM. CDR3 in amino acids: CASSPPTVMNTEAFF. The CDR3 DNA reads TGTGCCAGCAGTCCTCCGACAGTGATGAACACTGAAGCTTTCTTT. Full variable domain (missing parts from reference TRBV28 and TRBJ1-1): DVKVTQSSRYLVKRTGEKVFLECVQDMDHENMFWYRQDPGLGLRLIYFSYDVKMKEKGDIPEGYSVSREKKERFSLILESASTNQTSMYLCASSPPTVMNTEAFFGQGTRLTVV.

This clonotype was counted between two and nine times. The rearrangement links TRBV5-1 to TRBJ1-5; D unresolved. V lost 0 bases and J 7 bases, leaving 8 bases between the germline ends. The CDR3 has 13 residues. Germline-derived CDR1 and CDR2 are SGHRS and YFSETQ. The CDR3 coding sequence is TGCGCCAGCAGCTTGGGGGTGGAACAGCCCCAGCATTTT. Protein: CASSLGVEQPQHF.

With regard to this clonotype: It may be a read error: a sequence one base away is much more abundant. The chain uses TRBV4-1 and TRBJ1-5; the D gene is possibly TRBD1 (6 bases). This CDR3 spans 16 amino acids. Germline V gives CDR1 MGHRA, CDR2 YSYEKL. The CDR3 nucleotides are TGCGCCGGCAGCCTCTCCAAAGGGGGGGGCAATCAGCCCCAGCATTTT. Translated, it gives CAGSLSKGGGNQPQHF.

This rearrangement joins TRBV4-2 to TRBJ1-2; 7 bases map to TRBD1. This CDR3 has 14 residues. Germline trimming cut 1 base from V and 8 bases from J; bases unmatched to any gene: 7. Per germline, CDR1 LGHNA and CDR2 YNFKEQ. CDR3 amino acids: CASSQVDRAGGYTF. The CDR3, as DNA: TGTGCCAGCAGCCAAGTTGACAGGGCCGGCGGCTACACCTTC.

This clonotype was seen at least ten times. The chain uses TRBV6-6 and TRBJ1-1, with unresolved D. V was clipped by 6 bases and J by 6 bases, with 14 bases between them. This CDR3 is 13 amino acids long. Germline-derived CDR1 and CDR2 are MNHNY and SVGAGI (reference sequence). The CDR3 nucleotides read TGTGCCAGCAGCGGGAGGGCCTGGGCTGAAGCTTTCTTT. Translated, it gives CASSGRAWAEAFF.

This clonotype was picked up a small number of times. V usage is TRBV15 and J usage is TRBJ2-3; no clear D. V lost 5 bases and J lost 5, with 11 bases in between. Germline values: CDR1 LNHNV, CDR2 YYDKDF (reference sequence). This CDR3 has 13 residues. The CDR3 region has the DNA TGTGCCACCAGCGCCCGTCTAGGAGATACGCAGTATTTT. It translates to CATSARLGDTQYF.

This clonotype has at least ten counts. This chain uses TRBV25-1 with TRBJ1-6; D gene uncertain. CDR1 and CDR2 (germline): MGHDK, SYGVNS. CDR3 length: 14 amino acids. V was pared by 8 bases and J by 7 bases, with 15 bases between. The CDR3 DNA sequence: TGTGCCAGCCAAACCACCGGATTCAATTCACCCCTCCACTTT. Its translation: CASQTTGFNSPLHF.